The 17 T cell receptor beta chains listed next were all sequenced from one sample in a study of cytomegalovirus exposure and HLA in healthy donors. PCR primers comprised 60 Vbeta and 13 Jbeta primers. Clones were sequenced by immunoSEQ multiplex PCR, and TCRdb holds only the in-frame ones, with some missing. The sample lists approximately 120,000 clones; around 78% were seen once. Sequencing was performed on PBMCs. All receptors derive from a man between 35 and 55 years old in good health and CMV-seronegative.

Comment on this clone: Other DNA sequences in this sample translate to the same CDR3. V and J are TRBV6-5 and TRBJ1-5, with D possibly being TRBD1 (6 bases). There are 14 residues in the CDR3. Between the trimmed V and J ends, which lost 5 bases and 5 bases, there was a span of 13 bases. CDR1 and CDR2 from the germline V gene are MNHEY and SVGAGI. The CDR3 here is CASSPRGTHQPQHF. For the CDR3, the DNA is TGTGCCAGCAGTCCCAGGGGAACTCATCAGCCCCAGCATTTT.

The V gene is TRBV19, the J gene TRBJ1-4; D is unclear. Trimming removed 10 bases from V and 8 bases from J, with 17 bases in between. The germline V gene has CDR1 LNHDA and CDR2 SQIVND (reference sequence). The CDR3 is made up of 13 amino acids. The CDR3 DNA follows: TGTGCCATCCGACTCGACGGATCCGAAAAACTGTTTTTT. It yields the protein CAIRLDGSEKLFF.

The V and J genes are TRBV9 and TRBJ1-1; 7 bases are a match to TRBD1. Germline V CDR1 and CDR2: SGDLS, YYNGEE. V shed 4 bases, J shed 3 bases, and the junction held 9 bases outside the gene matches. CDR3 length equals 15 residues. The CDR3: CASSPQGGIDTEAFF. CDR3 nucleotide sequence: TGTGCCAGCAGCCCCCAGGGGGGAATCGACACTGAAGCTTTCTTT.

This chain connects TRBV10-3 to TRBJ2-2, with a possible D match to TRBD2 (7 bases). The CDR3 has 15 amino acids. Germline V gene sequence: CDR1 ENHRY, CDR2 SYGVKD. Trimming left V 7 bases short and J 3 bases short, with 15 bases between. The CDR3 is CAIKGGGPDTGELFF. For the CDR3, the DNA is TGTGCCATCAAGGGGGGGGGTCCGGACACCGGGGAGCTGTTTTTT.

The V gene is TRBV18, the J gene TRBJ1-3; 8 bases are shared with TRBD1. The germline V gene encodes CDR1 KGHSH and CDR2 LQKENI. CDR3 length: 15 amino acids. J lost 2 bases, V lost 4 bases, and 4 bases had no gene match. The CDR3 loop is CASSQLQGAGNTIYF. DNA for the CDR3: TGTGCCAGCTCACAACTACAGGGGGCTGGAAACACCATATATTTT.

This clone occurred once. This chain connects TRBV29-1 to TRBJ1-1; D gene ambiguous. V was trimmed by 4 bases and J by 4 bases, leaving 10 bases between them. Germline-derived CDR1 and CDR2 are SQVTM and ANQGSEA. The CDR3 spans 12 residues. The CDR3 region has the DNA TGCAGCGTTGCTTCCGGTAGCACTGAAGCTTTCTTT. Encoded protein: CSVASGSTEAFF.

The J gene is TRBJ2-3, the V gene TRBV11-2; D is perhaps TRBD2 (5 bases). Germline V lookup: CDR1 SGHAT, CDR2 FQNNGV. V was pared by 4 bases and J by 5 bases, with 7 bases between. The CDR3 runs 12 residues. CDR3 DNA: TGTGCCAGCAGCTCCCGGGGAGATACGCAGTATTTT. It specifies CASSSRGDTQYF.

The V and J genes are TRBV27 and TRBJ2-3, with TRBD1 as a possible D gene (6 bases). The CDR3 has 14 residues. V was trimmed by 5 bases and J by 2 bases, leaving 11 bases between them. Germline CDR1 and CDR2: MNHEY and SMNVEV (reference sequence). The CDR3 protein is CASSVQGHTDTQYF. The DNA for the CDR3 is TGTGCCAGCAGTGTACAGGGTCACACAGATACGCAGTATTTT.

CDR3: CASSQEVGTGRYEQYF. The CDR3, as DNA: TGTGCCAGCAGCCAAGAAGTTGGGACAGGGCGGTACGAGCAGTACTTC. This chain links TRBV14 with TRBJ2-7; 9 nucleotides match TRBD1. V lost 0 bases, J lost 4 bases, and 7 bases stayed unmatched. Germline CDR1 is SGHDN and CDR2 is FVKESK. The CDR3 has 16 residues.

V gene TRBV9 combines with J gene TRBJ2-7, with 10 positions matching TRBD1. Germline V gene sequence: CDR1 SGDLS, CDR2 YYNGEE. With V trimmed by 3 bases and J by 1 base, 4 bases remained unmatched. The CDR3 covers 15 residues. Written as DNA, the CDR3 is TGTGCCAGCAGCGGTCCGGGACAGGGGTCCTACGAGCAGTACTTC. The encoded protein is CASSGPGQGSYEQYF.

The genes are TRBV9 and TRBJ2-5; 7 nucleotides line up with TRBD2. V was pared by 2 bases and J by 1 base, with 2 bases of the junction left unmatched. Germline V gene sequence: CDR1 SGDLS, CDR2 YYNGEE. The CDR3 totals 14 residues. CDR3 sequence (DNA): TGTGCCAGCAGCGTCACGGGGGGCCAAGAGACCCAGTACTTC. Its translation: CASSVTGGQETQYF.

This chain connects TRBV7-3 to TRBJ2-2; tentatively, D is TRBD1 (6 bases). CDR1 is SGHTA and CDR2 is FQGTGA in the germline V gene. The CDR3 runs 16 residues. With 2 bases removed from V and 5 bases from J, the gap between germline ends came to 15 bases. The CDR3 sequence is CASSLDRPGRTGELFF. As DNA, the CDR3 is TGTGCCAGCAGCTTAGACAGGCCTGGGAGAACCGGGGAGCTGTTTTTT.

V gene TRBV4-1 combines with J gene TRBJ2-5; no clear D. The CDR3 has 11 residues. CDR1 is MGHRA, CDR2 YSYEKL, per germline. Trimming pared 2 bases from V and 7 bases from J, leaving 5 bases between. CDR3 in DNA: TGCGCCAGCAGCCAACCGGGGACCCAGTACTTC. Protein product: CASSQPGTQYF.

This clone was seen a single time. The gene calls are TRBV10-3 and TRBJ1-1, with 10 bases matching TRBD1. The CDR3 extends over 12 amino acids. V dropped 9 bases and J dropped 3; count of bases not matched to a gene: 1. From germline, CDR1 is ENHRY and CDR2 SYGVKD. The CDR3 protein is CAIGTGDTEAFF. CDR3 coding DNA: TGTGCCATAGGGACAGGGGACACTGAAGCTTTCTTT.

The J gene is TRBJ1-2, the V gene TRBV4-3, with TRBD1 matching 8 bases. V dropped 1 base and J dropped 7; count of bases not matched to a gene: 2. Germline values: CDR1 LGHNA, CDR2 YSLEER. The CDR3 loop spans 13 amino acids. The CDR3 region has the DNA TGCGCCAGCAGCCAAGGGACAGGGTCTGGCTACACCTTC. Protein sequence: CASSQGTGSGYTF.

CDR3 residues: CASSQESGTEQFF. The CDR3 bases are TGCGCCAGCAGCCAAGAAAGCGGGACTGAGCAGTTCTTC. The chain employs TRBV4-3 and TRBJ2-1, with TRBD2 identical over 7 bases. Unmatched junction bases numbered 2, after V lost 0 bases and J lost 9 bases. Per germline, CDR1 LGHNA and CDR2 YSLEER. The CDR3 is 13 residues long.

The chain recombines TRBV27 with TRBJ2-1, with 11 bases lining up with TRBD2. The CDR3 loop spans 15 amino acids. Trimming removed 10 bases from V and 3 bases from J; junction bases left unmatched: 8. Germline CDR1 reads MNHEY; CDR2 reads SMNVEV (reference sequence). In nucleotides, the CDR3 is TGTGCCACCGGCTACGGGACTAGCGGCTACAATGAGCAGTTCTTC. It yields the protein CATGYGTSGYNEQFF.